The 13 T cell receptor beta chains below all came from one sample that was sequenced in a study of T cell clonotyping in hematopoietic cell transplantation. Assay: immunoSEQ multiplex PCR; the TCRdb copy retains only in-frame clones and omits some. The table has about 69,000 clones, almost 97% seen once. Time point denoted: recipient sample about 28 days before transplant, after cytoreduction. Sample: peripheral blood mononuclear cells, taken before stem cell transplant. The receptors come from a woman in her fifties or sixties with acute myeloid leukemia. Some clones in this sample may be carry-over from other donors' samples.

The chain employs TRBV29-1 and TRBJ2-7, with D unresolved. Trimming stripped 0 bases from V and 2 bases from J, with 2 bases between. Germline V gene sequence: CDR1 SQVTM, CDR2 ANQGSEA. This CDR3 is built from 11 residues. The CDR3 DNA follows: TGCAGCGTTGAAGATACCTACGAGCAGTACTTC. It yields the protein CSVEDTYEQYF.

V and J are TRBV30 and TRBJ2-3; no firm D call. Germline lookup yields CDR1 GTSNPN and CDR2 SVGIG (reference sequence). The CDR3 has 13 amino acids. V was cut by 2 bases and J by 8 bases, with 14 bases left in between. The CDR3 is CAWSLTQFPTQYF. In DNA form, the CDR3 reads TGTGCCTGGAGTCTAACACAGTTCCCTACGCAGTATTTT.

DNA of the CDR3: TGTGCCAGCAGTTCCGATCGACCTGACAGCAGCGGGATCTGGTCCAATGAGCAGTTCTTC. This gives the protein CASSSDRPDSSGIWSNEQFF. V usage is TRBV28 and J usage is TRBJ2-1; TRBD2 aligns across 7 bases. The V and J ends lost 4 bases and 6 bases, in that order; junction bases with no gene match: 24. This CDR3 is 20 amino acids long. Germline CDR1 MDHEN, CDR2 SYDVKM.

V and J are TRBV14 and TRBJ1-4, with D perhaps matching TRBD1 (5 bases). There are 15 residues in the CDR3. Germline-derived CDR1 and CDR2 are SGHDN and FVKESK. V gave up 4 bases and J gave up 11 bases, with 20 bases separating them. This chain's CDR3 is CASSLRTWDGEKLFF. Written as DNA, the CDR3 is TGTGCCAGCAGCCTTCGGACGTGGGACGGGGAGAAACTGTTTTTT.

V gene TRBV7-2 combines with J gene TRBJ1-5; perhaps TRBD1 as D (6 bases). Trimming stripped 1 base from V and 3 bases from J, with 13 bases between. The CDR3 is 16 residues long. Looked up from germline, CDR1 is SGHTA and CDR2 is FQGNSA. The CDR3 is CASSLGGGGLNQPQHF. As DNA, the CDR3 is TGTGCCAGCAGCTTAGGAGGTGGGGGCCTCAATCAGCCCCAGCATTTT. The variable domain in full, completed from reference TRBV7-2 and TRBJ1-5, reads GAGVSQSPSNKVTEKGKDVELRCDPISGHTALYWYRQSLGQGLEFLIYFQGNSAPDKSGLPSDRFSAERTGGSVSTLTIQRTQQEDSAVYLCASSLGGGGLNQPQHFGDGTRLSIL.

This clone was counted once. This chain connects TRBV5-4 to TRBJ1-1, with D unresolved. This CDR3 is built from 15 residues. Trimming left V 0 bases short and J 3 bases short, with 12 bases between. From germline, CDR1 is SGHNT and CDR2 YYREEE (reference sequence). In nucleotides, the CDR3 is TGTGCCAGCAGCTTGGGACGCCTTTTAGACACTGAAGCTTTCTTT. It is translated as CASSLGRLLDTEAFF.

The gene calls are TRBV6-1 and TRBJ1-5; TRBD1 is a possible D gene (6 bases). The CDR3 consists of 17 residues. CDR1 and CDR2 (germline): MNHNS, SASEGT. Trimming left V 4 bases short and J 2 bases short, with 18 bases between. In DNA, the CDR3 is TGTGCCAGCAGTGGGGGGGTACAGGGCCAGGGCAATCAGCCCCAGCATTTT. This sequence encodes CASSGGVQGQGNQPQHF.

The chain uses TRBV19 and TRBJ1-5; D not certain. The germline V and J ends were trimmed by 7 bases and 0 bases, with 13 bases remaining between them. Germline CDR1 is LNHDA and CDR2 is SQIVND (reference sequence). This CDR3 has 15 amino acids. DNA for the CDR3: TGTGCCAGTAATTGGGGTCAGAGTAGCAATCAGCCCCAGCATTTT. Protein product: CASNWGQSSNQPQHF.

The CDR3 sequence: CASSPTRTGGGTDTQYF. The CDR3 bases are TGTGCCAGCAGCCCCACTCGGACAGGGGGGGGCACAGATACGCAGTATTTT. The chain employs TRBV7-3 and TRBJ2-3; 10 nucleotides align to TRBD1. CDR1 and CDR2 (germline): SGHTA, FQGTGA. This CDR3 region has 17 residues. J gave up 1 base and V 5 bases, and 9 bases lay outside the gene matches.

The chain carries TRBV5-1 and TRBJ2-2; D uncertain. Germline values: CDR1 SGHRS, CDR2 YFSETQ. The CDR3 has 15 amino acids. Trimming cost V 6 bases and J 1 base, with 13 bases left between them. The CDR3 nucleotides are TGCGCCAGCACCGCAGACGCGATGAACACCGGGGAGCTGTTTTTT. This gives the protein CASTADAMNTGELFF. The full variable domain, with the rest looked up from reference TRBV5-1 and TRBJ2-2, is KAGVTQTPRYLIKTRGQQVTLSCSPISGHRSVSWYQQTPGQGLQFLFEYFSETQRNKGNFPGRFSGRQFSNSRSEMNVSTLELGDSALYLCASTADAMNTGELFFGEGSRLTVL.

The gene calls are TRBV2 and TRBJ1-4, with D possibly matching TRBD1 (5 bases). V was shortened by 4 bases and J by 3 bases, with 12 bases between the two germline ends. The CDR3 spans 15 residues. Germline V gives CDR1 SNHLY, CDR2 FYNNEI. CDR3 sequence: CASSAFRGPNEKLFF. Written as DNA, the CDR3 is TGTGCCAGCAGTGCGTTTAGGGGACCTAATGAAAAACTGTTTTTT.

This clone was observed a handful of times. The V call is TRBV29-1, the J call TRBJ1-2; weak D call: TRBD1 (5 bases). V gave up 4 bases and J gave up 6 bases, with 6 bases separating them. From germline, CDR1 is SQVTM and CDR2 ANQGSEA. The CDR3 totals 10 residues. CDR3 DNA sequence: TGCAGCGTTGCGGGGGATGGCTACACCTTC. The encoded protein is CSVAGDGYTF. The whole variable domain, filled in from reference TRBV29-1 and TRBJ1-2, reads SAVISQKPSRDICQRGTSLTIQCQVDSQVTMMFWYRQQPGQSLTLIATANQGSEATYESGFVIDKFPISRPNLTFSTLTVSNMSPEDSSIYLCSVAGDGYTFGSGTRLTVV.

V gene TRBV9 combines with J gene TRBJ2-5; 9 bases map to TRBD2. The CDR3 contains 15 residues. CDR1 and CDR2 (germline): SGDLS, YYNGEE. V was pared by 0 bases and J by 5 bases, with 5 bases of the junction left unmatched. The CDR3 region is CASSVATAGGETQYF. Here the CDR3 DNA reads TGTGCCAGCAGCGTAGCTACGGCGGGAGGGGAGACCCAGTACTTC.